Described below is a single TCR beta chain sequence and its context. CDR3 length: 15 residues. The ends were cut back, 8 bases at V and 0 bases at J, with 14 bases in the middle. Looked up from germline, CDR1 is MNHNS and CDR2 is SASEGT. The data stem from a study of cytomegalovirus exposure and HLA in healthy donors. On the study more broadly: Most donors, roughly 84% of a few hundred genotyped, fell in the Caucasian-associated ancestry cluster.

The PCR employed 60 Vbeta primers together with 13 Jbeta primers. Libraries were prepared by immunoSEQ multiplex PCR; TCRdb keeps only in-frame clonotypes and omits some of them. The sample lists 100,000 to 150,000 clones; 80% to 85% were seen once. The receptor comes from a young man in good health and CMV-seronegative. Input material: PBMCs. This rearrangement joins TRBV6-1 to TRBJ2-1; a possible D gene is TRBD1 (6 bases). CDR3 coding DNA: TGTGCCAGCCGGAAGGGGGAAAGCTCCTACAATGAGCAGTTCTTC. It yields the protein CASRKGESSYNEQFF.